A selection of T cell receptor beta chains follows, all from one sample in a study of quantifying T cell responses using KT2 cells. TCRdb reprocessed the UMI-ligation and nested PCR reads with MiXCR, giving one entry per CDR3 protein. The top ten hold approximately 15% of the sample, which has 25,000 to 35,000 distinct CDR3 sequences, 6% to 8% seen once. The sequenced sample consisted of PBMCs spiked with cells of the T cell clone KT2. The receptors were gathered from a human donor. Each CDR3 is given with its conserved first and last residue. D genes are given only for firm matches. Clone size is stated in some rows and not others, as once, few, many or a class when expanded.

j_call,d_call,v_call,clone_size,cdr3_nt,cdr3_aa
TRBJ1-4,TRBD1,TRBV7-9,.,TGTGCCAGCAGCTTTTGGGACAGGGGGGGCGAAAAACTGTTTTTT,CASSFWDRGGEKLFF
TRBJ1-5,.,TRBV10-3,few,TGTGCCATCAGGGACTCTCGGGGGAGCAATCAGCCCCAGCATTTT,CAIRDSRGSNQPQHF
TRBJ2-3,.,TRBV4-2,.,TGTGCCAGCAGCCAAGAGGACCTCACAGATACGCAGTATTTT,CASSQEDLTDTQYF
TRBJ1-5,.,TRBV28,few,TGTGCCAGCAGACGAGTGGGGGACAGCAATCAGCCCCAGCATTTT,CASRRVGDSNQPQHF
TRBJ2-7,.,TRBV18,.,TGTGCCAGCTCACGGGCCGTCGGGGACGAGCAGTACTTC,CASSRAVGDEQYF
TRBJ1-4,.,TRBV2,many,TGTGCCAGCAGTGAAAGGACAGCAACTAATGAAAAACTGTTTTTT,CASSERTATNEKLFF
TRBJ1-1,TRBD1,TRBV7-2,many,TGTGCCAGCAGCACGGGACAGGCCAGGACTGAAGCTTTCTTT,CASSTGQARTEAFF
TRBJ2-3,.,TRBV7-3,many,TGTGCCAGCAGCTTTGAGCTGACGGGCACAGATACGCAGTATTTT,CASSFELTGTDTQYF
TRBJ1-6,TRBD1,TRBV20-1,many,TGCAGTGCTAGAAGGGACAGGGGTGTATCACCCCTCCACTTT,CSARRDRGVSPLHF
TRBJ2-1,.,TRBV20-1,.,TGCAGTGCTAGAGAGTTGACAGGTTTCAATGAGCAGTTCTTC,CSARELTGFNEQFF
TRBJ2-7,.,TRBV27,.,TGTGCCAGCAGCTTGAGCAGGAGTATGGTCTACGAGCAGTACTTC,CASSLSRSMVYEQYF
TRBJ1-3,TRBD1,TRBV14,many,TGTGCCAGCAGCCTAAGACAGGGAGGTTCTGGAAACACCATATATTTT,CASSLRQGGSGNTIYF
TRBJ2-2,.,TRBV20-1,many,TGCAGTGCTAGAGATTTTACGGGATCCGGGGAGCTGTTTTTT,CSARDFTGSGELFF
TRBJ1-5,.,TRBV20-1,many,TGCAGTGCTAGACGGACTCAGCGCAATCAGCCCCAGCATTTT,CSARRTQRNQPQHF
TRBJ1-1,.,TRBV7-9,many,TGTGCCAGCAGCTTAGATTCGGGGGTTTACACTGAAGCTTTCTTT,CASSLDSGVYTEAFF
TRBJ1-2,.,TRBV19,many,TGTGCCAGTAATCCCGATCCGGAGACAGCCGGCTCGGGCTATGGCTACACCTTC,CASNPDPETAGSGYGYTF
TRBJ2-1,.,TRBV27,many,TGTGCCAGCAGTTCGCGGGGAGAGTACAATGAGCAGTTCTTC,CASSSRGEYNEQFF
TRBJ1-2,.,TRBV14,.,TGTGCCAGCAGTCGGGTTAACTATGGCTACACCTTC,CASSRVNYGYTF
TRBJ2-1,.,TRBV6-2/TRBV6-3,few,TGTGCCAGCACCAAACGGGAGTACAATGAGCAGTTCTTC,CASTKREYNEQFF
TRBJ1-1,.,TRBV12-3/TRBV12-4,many,TGTGCCAGCAGCTCCCTGGGGGGGAGGCCGAACACTGAAGCTTTCTTT,CASSSLGGRPNTEAFF
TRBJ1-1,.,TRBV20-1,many,TGCAGTAAAGGGGGAGGGCACACTGAAGCTTTCTTT,CSKGGGHTEAFF
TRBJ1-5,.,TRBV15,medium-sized,TGTGCCACCAGTATGGCAGGGGCCAATCAGCCCCAGCATTTT,CATSMAGANQPQHF
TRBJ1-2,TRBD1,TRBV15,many,TGTGCCACCAGCAGTACCGACAGGGAAGTCGGTGGCTACACCTTC,CATSSTDREVGGYTF
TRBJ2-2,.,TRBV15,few,TGTGCCACCAGCAGGGGGAAGTTGGCTCTGAACACCGGGGAGCTGTTTTTT,CATSRGKLALNTGELFF
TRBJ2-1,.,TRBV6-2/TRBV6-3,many,TGTGCCAGCAGGCGAGATTATCCCTTCCACAATGAGCAGTTCTTC,CASRRDYPFHNEQFF
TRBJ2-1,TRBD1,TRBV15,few,TGTGCCACCAGCAGAAATACCGGGACAGGGGGCTATGAGCAGTTCTTC,CATSRNTGTGGYEQFF
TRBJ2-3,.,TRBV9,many,TGTGCCAGCAGCGTAGTCTTCACCGGGACAGATACGCAGTATTTT,CASSVVFTGTDTQYF
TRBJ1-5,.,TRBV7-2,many,TGTGCCAGCAGCTTAACTAAGTATCAGCCCCAGCATTTT,CASSLTKYQPQHF
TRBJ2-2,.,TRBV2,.,TGTGCCAGCAGTTGGGACCGAGCGGGGGAGCTGTTTTTT,CASSWDRAGELFF
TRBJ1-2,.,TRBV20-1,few,TGCAGTGCTAGAGATCCTTCCAAGACTAACTATGGCTACACCTTC,CSARDPSKTNYGYTF
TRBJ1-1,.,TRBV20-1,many,TGCAGTGCTAGATTCGGGCTGGGTGGACGGACTGAAGCTTTCTTT,CSARFGLGGRTEAFF
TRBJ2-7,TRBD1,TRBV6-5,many,TGTGCCAGCAGTAGGGACAGCTACGAGCAGTACTTC,CASSRDSYEQYF
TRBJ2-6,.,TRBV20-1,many,TGCAGTGCTTCCCGGGGGTCTGGGGCCAACGTCCTGACTTTC,CSASRGSGANVLTF
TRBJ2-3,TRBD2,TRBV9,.,TGTGCCAGCAGCCCGAAGTGGCGGGGGGCCCCCACTAGCACAGATACGCAGTATTTT,CASSPKWRGAPTSTDTQYF
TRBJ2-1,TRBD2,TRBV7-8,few,TGTGCCAGCAGCTTAATGTACGGACTAGCGGGAGGGGAGCAGTTCTTC,CASSLMYGLAGGEQFF
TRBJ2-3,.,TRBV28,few,TGTGCCAGCGGATTAACAGGGGGGGCGGTTACGCAGTATTTT,CASGLTGGAVTQYF
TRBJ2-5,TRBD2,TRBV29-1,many,TGCAGCGTCGGACTAGTCGGCGGCCAAGAGACCCAGTACTTC,CSVGLVGGQETQYF
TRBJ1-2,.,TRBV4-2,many,TGTGCCAGCAGCCAAGGACCGACCGGCGTCTATGGCTACACCTTC,CASSQGPTGVYGYTF
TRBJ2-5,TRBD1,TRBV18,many,TGTGCCAGCTCACAATGGACAGGGGAGACCCAGTACTTC,CASSQWTGETQYF
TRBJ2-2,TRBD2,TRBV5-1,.,TGCGCCAGCAGAGACACTAGCGCGGGTACCTCCGGGGAGCTGTTTTTT,CASRDTSAGTSGELFF
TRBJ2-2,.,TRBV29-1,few,TGCAGCGCAGACACCCAGAACACCGGGGAGCTGTTTTTT,CSADTQNTGELFF
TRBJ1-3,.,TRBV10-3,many,TGTGCCAGCCGTACAGGGACGGATGGAAACACCATATATTTT,CASRTGTDGNTIYF
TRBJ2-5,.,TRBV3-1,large,TGTGCCAGCACCCTCACGGGTGCTCAATTACAAGAGACCCAGTACTTC,CASTLTGAQLQETQYF
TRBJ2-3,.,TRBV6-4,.,TGTGCCAGCAGTGACTCTATAGGCACAGATACGCAGTATTTT,CASSDSIGTDTQYF
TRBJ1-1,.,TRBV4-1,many,TGCGCCAGCAGCCAAGGGACCACTGAAGCTTTCTTT,CASSQGTTEAFF
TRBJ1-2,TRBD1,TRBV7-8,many,TGTGCCAGCAGCCTGCAGGGGGCCAGTTATGGCTACACCTTC,CASSLQGASYGYTF
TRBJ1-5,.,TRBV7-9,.,TGTGCCAGCAGCCCTCCCGTGGGTCAGCCCCAGCATTTT,CASSPPVGQPQHF
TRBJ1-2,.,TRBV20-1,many,TGCAGTGCCGCAACACCGGCCCAAGATGGCTACACCTTC,CSAATPAQDGYTF
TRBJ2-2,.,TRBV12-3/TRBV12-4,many,TGTGCCAGCAGTCCACAGGGAATGTGGAACGGGGAGCTGTTTTTT,CASSPQGMWNGELFF
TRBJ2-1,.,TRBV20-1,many,TGCAGTGCTAGAGGTCCCACTGAGCAGTTCTTC,CSARGPTEQFF
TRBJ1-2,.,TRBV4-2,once,TGTGCCAGCAGCCTCGAGATGGGACCGTCTCTCGGCTACAACTTC,CASSLEMGPSLGYNF
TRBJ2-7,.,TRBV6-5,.,TGTGCCAGCAGTTACGAGTCCGGGTACGAGCAGTACTTC,CASSYESGYEQYF
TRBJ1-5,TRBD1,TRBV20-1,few,TGCAGTGCTGGACAGGGGGCAGGACAGCCCCAGCATTTT,CSAGQGAGQPQHF
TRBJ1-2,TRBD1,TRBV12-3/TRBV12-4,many,TGTGCCAGCAGTCCCCGTTTGACAGGGGTAGTGACCTACACCTTC,CASSPRLTGVVTYTF